These 21 T cell receptor beta chains originate from one sample sequenced in a study of shared clonotypes between healthy human individuals (dated by TCRdb to the early 2020s). Library generation was performed with the immunoSEQ multiplex PCR assay. Sourced from immuneACCESS, this table was stored by TCRdb with only in-frame sequences that have V and J called. A share of the clones is absent; for the studies checked, an unresolved V gene accounts for under half, and the remainder has no known explanation. This sample has roughly 2.5 million clones in its table, and 90% to 95% of those were observed once. Under 0.15% of the sample lies in the top ten. Sequencing was done on a sample of naive CD4+ T cells sorted from blood. The cell subset or site label for this specimen denotes: CD45RA+ positively selected. The receptors stem from a man aged 18 to 35 in good health.

Concerning this clone: Other DNA sequences in this specimen translate into the identical CDR3. The rearrangement links TRBV5-4 to TRBJ1-1; D call uncertain. V was cut by 0 bases and J by 2 bases, with 5 bases left in between. This CDR3 has 13 amino acids. Germline V lookup: CDR1 SGHNT, CDR2 YYREEE (reference sequence). The CDR3 sequence is CASSLDQNTEAFF. The DNA for the CDR3 is TGTGCCAGCAGCTTGGACCAAAACACTGAAGCTTTCTTT.

V and J are TRBV9 and TRBJ1-2, with D possibly TRBD1 on 5 matching bases. The CDR3 runs to 15 residues. Deletions cut 4 bases from V and 3 bases from J, with 16 bases between. Per the germline V gene, CDR1 is SGDLS and CDR2 is YYNGEE. The CDR3 nucleotides read TGTGCCAGCAGCTCAGACGAGGGACTTCACTATGGCTACACCTTC. Protein sequence: CASSSDEGLHYGYTF.

This chain joins TRBV5-5 and TRBJ2-7, with TRBD2 matching 10 bases. The CDR3 totals 15 residues. CDR1 is SGHKS and CDR2 is YYEKEE in the germline V gene (reference sequence). V lost 1 base, J lost 7 bases, and 8 bases stayed unmatched. The CDR3 is CASSLTSGASWEQYF. CDR3 DNA: TGTGCCAGCAGCTTGACTAGCGGGGCGTCGTGGGAGCAGTACTTC.

The chain employs TRBV4-1 and TRBJ2-7, with TRBD1 identical over 8 bases. J was trimmed by 1 base and V by 0 bases; bases with no gene match: 8. The CDR3 consists of 17 residues. Germline V gene data show CDR1 as MGHRA and CDR2 as YSYEKL. CDR3 in amino acids: CASSQDHHRGASYEQYF. CDR3 nucleotides: TGCGCCAGCAGCCAAGATCACCACAGGGGGGCGTCCTACGAGCAGTACTTC.

V and J are TRBV6-6 and TRBJ2-5; 9 nucleotides align to TRBD2. Trimming took 2 bases from V and 0 from J; bases not matched to a gene: 1. This CDR3 region has 15 residues. Germline lookup yields CDR1 MNHNY and CDR2 SVGAGI (reference sequence). This CDR3 reads CASSYLAGYQETQYF. The CDR3 DNA is TGTGCCAGCAGTTACCTAGCGGGGTACCAAGAGACCCAGTACTTC.

This rearrangement joins TRBV11-2 to TRBJ1-5; 9 nucleotides line up with TRBD1. In germline, CDR1 is SGHAT, CDR2 FQNNGV. Trimming cost V 1 base and J 7 bases; bases outside gene matches: 5. The CDR3 covers 15 residues. The chain's CDR3 is CASSLGDRVGQPQHF. The CDR3 bases are TGTGCCAGCAGCTTAGGGGACAGGGTAGGCCAGCCCCAGCATTTT.

The rearrangement joins TRBV27 to TRBJ2-3; the D gene is possibly TRBD2 (7 bases). Between the trimmed V and J ends, which lost 6 bases and 8 bases, there was a span of 21 bases. This CDR3 is 15 amino acids long. The germline V gene encodes CDR1 MNHEY and CDR2 SMNVEV (reference sequence). Written as DNA, the CDR3 is TGTGCCAGCAGGTTCGGGGGGCTCTTACTCGGTACGCAGTATTTT. This codes for CASRFGGLLLGTQYF.

Note on this clone: The identical CDR3 is also encoded by other nucleotide sequences in the sample. This chain links TRBV9 with TRBJ2-5; the match to TRBD2 covers 15 bases. The V segment lost 0 bases and the J segment 4 bases; nucleotides outside the gene matches: 4. Germline V gives CDR1 SGDLS, CDR2 YYNGEE. There are 17 residues in the CDR3. This CDR3 reads CASSVGTSGGAGETQYF. CDR3 bases: TGTGCCAGCAGCGTAGGGACTAGCGGGGGGGCCGGAGAGACCCAGTACTTC.

The V gene is TRBV6-5, the J gene TRBJ1-6; TRBD1 might be the D (6 bases). This CDR3 comprises 15 residues. Germline CDR1 MNHEY, CDR2 SVGAGI. V lost 2 bases to trimming and J lost 13 bases, with 18 bases between them. CDR3 nucleotides: TGTGCCAGCAGTTACGGGACAAAAGGCTTGTCTCCCCTCCACTTT. Translation: CASSYGTKGLSPLHF.

The chain links TRBV28 to TRBJ1-2; 8 bases fit TRBD1. The CDR3 consists of 15 residues. Germline V gene lookup returns CDR1 MDHEN and CDR2 SYDVKM. Losses at the gene ends were 6 bases for V and 4 bases for J; bases not matched to a gene: 10. The CDR3 loop reads CASSPRDRPLYGYTF. Written as DNA, the CDR3 is TGTGCCAGCAGCCCCCGGGACAGGCCACTCTATGGCTACACCTTC.

The chain links TRBV5-4 to TRBJ2-1; TRBD1 matches 11 bases. This CDR3 comprises 14 residues. Germline lookup yields CDR1 SGHNT and CDR2 YYREEE (reference sequence). Trimming took 5 bases from V and 6 from J; bases not matched to a gene: 4. The CDR3 is CASRSDRGPNEQFF. CDR3 in DNA: TGTGCCAGCAGATCGGACAGGGGGCCCAATGAGCAGTTCTTC.

The genes are TRBV19 and TRBJ1-1, with D maybe TRBD1 (6 bases). V lost 1 base, J lost 2 bases, and 11 bases lay in between. CDR3 length: 15 amino acids. The V gene's germline CDR1 is LNHDA and CDR2 SQIVND (reference sequence). CDR3 sequence: CASSIGTVPNTEAFF. In DNA, the CDR3 is TGTGCCAGTAGTATAGGGACAGTACCAAACACTGAAGCTTTCTTT.

The chain recombines TRBV27 with TRBJ1-4, with 8 nucleotides matching TRBD1. V was clipped by 8 bases and J by 11 bases; unmatched bases: 10. The CDR3 runs to 13 residues. Germline CDR1 is MNHEY and CDR2 is SMNVEV (reference sequence). The CDR3 region is CASSSGGLGKLFF. Here the CDR3 DNA reads TGTGCCAGCTCGTCAGGGGGCTTGGGGAAACTGTTTTTT.

The chain has TRBV5-6 and TRBJ2-1; D not certain. The germline gives CDR1 SGHDT, CDR2 YYEEEE. Trimming removed 7 bases from V and 4 bases from J, with 15 bases in between. The CDR3 loop spans 14 amino acids. As DNA, the CDR3 is TGTGCCAGCGCTGGGTGGGCGACTTACAATGAGCAGTTCTTC. This translates into CASAGWATYNEQFF.

V is TRBV5-1 and J is TRBJ1-4; no firm D call. Per germline, CDR1 SGHRS and CDR2 YFSETQ. There are 14 residues in the CDR3. Trimming removed 4 bases at V and 1 base at J, with 8 bases between. CDR3: CASSPTETNEKLFF. DNA of the CDR3: TGCGCCAGCAGCCCGACCGAAACTAATGAAAAACTGTTTTTT.

This chain uses TRBV6-6 with TRBJ1-3; D is unclear. V lost 6 bases and J 0 bases, leaving 12 bases between the germline ends. CDR3 length: 15 residues. The germline gives CDR1 MNHNY, CDR2 SVGAGI (reference sequence). This CDR3 is CASRTEGLSGNTIYF. CDR3 DNA: TGTGCCAGCAGGACCGAGGGTCTCTCTGGAAACACCATATATTTT.

Of note for this clone: Distinct nucleotide sequences in the sample also encode this CDR3. This chain links TRBV7-2 with TRBJ2-7; 7 bases fit TRBD1. Germline V lookup: CDR1 SGHTA, CDR2 FQGNSA. This CDR3 spans 14 amino acids. The ends lost 1 base at V and 4 bases at J; junction bases unmatched: 4. CDR3: CASSLGGRGYEQYF. CDR3 in DNA: TGTGCCAGCAGCTTAGGCGGCAGGGGGTACGAGCAGTACTTC.

This rearrangement joins TRBV5-8 to TRBJ2-6; D gene uncertain. Germline values: CDR1 SGHTS, CDR2 YDEGEE. Between the trimmed V and J ends, which lost 1 base and 0 bases, there was a span of 5 bases. The CDR3 runs 15 residues. CDR3 amino acids: CASSLRRSGANVLTF. The CDR3 DNA follows: TGTGCCAGCAGCTTGAGGCGCTCTGGGGCCAACGTCCTGACTTTC.

V gene TRBV7-2 combines with J gene TRBJ2-5, with TRBD2 matching 7 bases. With V trimmed by 3 bases and J by 6 bases, 7 bases remained unmatched. The CDR3 is made up of 14 amino acids. Germline CDR1 is SGHTA and CDR2 is FQGNSA. The CDR3 region has the DNA TGTGCCAGCAGCTTCGGGGGAGGGAGAAAGACCCAGTACTTC. It codes for CASSFGGGRKTQYF. Variable domain in full (rest from reference TRBV7-2 and TRBJ2-5): GAGVSQSPSNKVTEKGKDVELRCDPISGHTALYWYRQSLGQGLEFLIYFQGNSAPDKSGLPSDRFSAERTGGSVSTLTIQRTQQEDSAVYLCASSFGGGRKTQYFGPGTRLLVL.

V gene TRBV20-1 combines with J gene TRBJ2-5, with TRBD1 identical over 8 bases. The CDR3 runs 11 residues. Germline values: CDR1 DFQATT, CDR2 SNEGSKA (reference sequence). V trimming: 8 bases; J trimming: 2 bases; junction bases outside the gene matches: 1. CDR3 nucleotide sequence: TGCAGTCGGGACAGGCAAGAGACCCAGTACTTC. Amino acid sequence: CSRDRQETQYF.

The chain has TRBV4-1 and TRBJ1-5; D unresolved. This CDR3 has 16 residues. CDR1 is MGHRA and CDR2 is YSYEKL in the germline V gene. V lost 3 bases and J lost 6, with 18 bases in between. This chain's CDR3 is CASSHDPPGFVQPQHF. As DNA, the CDR3 is TGCGCCAGCAGCCACGATCCCCCGGGGTTCGTTCAGCCCCAGCATTTT.